This T cell receptor beta chain was observed in a study of blood T cell repertoires in COVID-19. Whole-study context: Samples taken during acute and convalescent COVID-19 were collected in the United States, Italy and Spain. T cells, B-cell-depleted T cells, or PBMCs supplied cDNA or gDNA.

Under the authors' procedure: Scientists estimated how many nucleated cells there were by amplifying reference gene primers. Method: immunoSEQ multiplex PCR; TCRdb's copy keeps in-frame clones and lacks some. The V and J calls and the clone size are those of that table, but D and trimming were determined from the DNA. The sample contains 75,000 to 95,000 clones, approximately 78% of which appear only once. The CDR3 contains 19 residues. With 1 base clipped from V and 1 base from J, the junction kept 12 bases outside the gene matches. Seattle patients were enrolled while actively infected and followed longitudinally.

The specimen sequenced was peripheral blood. This receptor was obtained from a man in his 60s with COVID-19, enrolled during active disease. The V gene is TRBV23-1, the J gene TRBJ2-5, with 10 positions matching TRBD1. TRBV23-1 is an ORF, with its function uncertain. The CDR3 is CASSQWAGDRGPLQETQYF. For the CDR3, the DNA is TGCGCCAGCAGTCAATGGGCCGGGGACAGGGGACCCCTCCAAGAGACCCAGTACTTC.